The sequence of this T cell receptor beta chain was determined in a study of technical replicates of blood from a few donors. Sequencing used immunoSEQ multiplex PCR; TCRdb keeps in-frame clones, though not all of them. The sample shows more than 65,000 clones, 80% to 90% of them seen only once. Germline lookup yields CDR1 MNHNY and CDR2 SVGAGI (reference sequence). V was trimmed by 9 bases and J by 6 bases, leaving 24 bases between them. The CDR3 length is 15 residues. The chain links TRBV6-6 to TRBJ2-7; D not resolved. The material sequenced was PBMCs. This TCR was recovered from a human donor in good health. Some clones in this sample may be carry-over from other donors' samples. The CDR3 reads CASTDSPSILPEQYF. The CDR3 nucleotides are TGTGCCAGTACCGACTCCCCCAGTATCCTCCCCGAGCAGTACTTC.